This entry lists 19 T cell receptor beta chains sequenced from one sample in a study of T-cell reconstitution after alpha-beta-depleted transplantation in children. Unique molecular identifiers tagged the TCRbeta library. In TCRdb, the PCR reads were re-called with MiXCR into one record per CDR3 protein. This sample has 55,000 to 85,000 distinct CDR3 sequences, with approximately 10% found just once. Sequencing used PBMCs, obtained before TCRalphabeta/CD19-depleted stem cell transplant. Receptors originate from a boy younger than 18 with acute myeloid leukemia, due to receive a stem cell transplant.

This clonotype was counted many times. The chain couples TRBV6-5 to TRBJ2-1; 9 nucleotides agree with TRBD2. J gave up 14 bases and V 0 bases, and 8 bases lay outside the gene matches. The CDR3 has 14 residues. Germline lookup yields CDR1 MNHEY and CDR2 SVGAGI. In DNA, the CDR3 is TGTGCCAGCAGTTACTCGACTAGCGGTCTCCCCAAGTTCTTC. Protein sequence: CASSYSTSGLPKFF.

This clonotype was seen many times. V gene TRBV9 combines with J gene TRBJ1-2, with TRBD1 identical over 8 bases. There are 13 residues in the CDR3. Per germline, CDR1 SGDLS and CDR2 YYNGEE. With V trimmed by 4 bases and J by 8 bases, 7 bases remained unmatched. For the CDR3, the DNA is TGTGCCAGCAGCCAAATCGGGACAGGCGGCTACACCTTC. As protein: CASSQIGTGGYTF.

This clonotype was seen many times. The genes are TRBV27 and TRBJ2-6; the D gene is possibly TRBD2 (5 bases). The CDR3 contains 16 residues. The germline gives CDR1 MNHEY, CDR2 SMNVEV (reference sequence). V was cut by 3 bases and J by 7 bases, with 16 bases left in between. For the CDR3, the DNA is TGTGCCAGCAGTTTTTACGGGCTCGGGGTCGCCAACGTCCTGACTTTC. Translation gives CASSFYGLGVANVLTF.

With regard to this clonotype: This clone may be a read error of a much larger clone one base away. The chain couples TRBV7-2 to TRBJ2-7; D is undetermined. Deletions cut 3 bases from V and 8 bases from J, with 14 bases between. Germline assignment: CDR1 SGHTA and CDR2 FQGNSA. The CDR3 sequence is 13 residues long. Here the CDR3 reads CASSFFGGWKQYF. The CDR3 DNA follows: TGTGCCAGCAGCTTTTTCGGCGGTTGGAAGCAGTACTTC.

This clonotype occurred many times. This chain connects TRBV7-2 to TRBJ1-6; D gene ambiguous. V dropped 4 bases and J dropped 0 bases, with 10 bases sitting between them. This CDR3 has 16 residues. Germline V gene sequence: CDR1 SGHTA, CDR2 FQGNSA. The CDR3 DNA reads TGTGCCAGCAGCTCCTCCTGGTCCTCCTATAATTCACCCCTCCACTTT. It specifies CASSSSWSSYNSPLHF.

The chain joins TRBV1 to TRBJ2-7; the tabulated D call, TRBD1, remains unverified against the DNA. TRBV1 is tagged as a pseudogene. The CDR3 contains 15 residues. This chain's CDR3 is CSSSQCGTASYEQYV. The CDR3 nucleotides read TGCTCCAGCAGCCAGTGTGGGACAGCCTCCTACGAGCAGTACGTC.

This clonotype was recorded at least ten times. The rearrangement links TRBV25-1 to TRBJ1-2; possible D gene TRBD1, 5 bases. Deletions cut 10 bases from V and 8 bases from J, with 11 bases between. CDR1 MGHDK and CDR2 SYGVNS come from the germline V gene. The CDR3 is 10 residues long. CDR3 sequence: CATDSPGYTF. The CDR3 DNA follows: TGTGCCACCGACAGCCCGGGCTACACCTTC.

This clonotype was seen a handful of times. V gene TRBV10-1 combines with J gene TRBJ1-5; a possible D gene is TRBD1 (6 bases). Germline V CDR1 and CDR2: WNHNN, SYGVQD (reference sequence). The CDR3 contains 16 residues. Trimming removed 3 bases from V and 6 bases from J, with 18 bases in between. CDR3 region: CASSDQRQGNGQPQHF. DNA for the CDR3: TGCGCCAGCAGTGATCAGCGGCAGGGGAATGGTCAGCCCCAGCATTTT.

This clonotype was observed many times. The CDR3 bases are TGCAGTGCTAGTAAGGGTTATAGACTTTCAGGGATAAGTGAGCAGTTCTTC. Translation gives CSASKGYRLSGISEQFF. The chain carries TRBV20-1 and TRBJ2-1; D is perhaps TRBD1 (5 bases). Germline V gives CDR1 DFQATT, CDR2 SNEGSKA (reference sequence). Trimming removed 3 bases from V and 9 bases from J, with 27 bases in between. CDR3 length: 17 residues.

This clonotype was counted many times. V gene TRBV10-1 combines with J gene TRBJ2-2; the match to TRBD1 covers 9 bases. Germline CDR1 reads WNHNN; CDR2 reads SYGVQD (reference sequence). V lost 6 bases to trimming and J lost 6 bases; unmatched junction nucleotides: 5. The length of the CDR3 is 14 residues. The CDR3 region is CASSGTGYSGELFF. The CDR3 DNA reads TGCGCCAGCAGCGGGACAGGGTACTCCGGGGAGCTGTTTTTT.

The CDR3 loop reads CASSETGGGPYV. The CDR3 DNA follows: TGCGCCAGCAGTGAGACTGGCGGGGGTCCATACGTC. V is TRBV10-1 and J is TRBJ2-7; 7 bases match TRBD2. The CDR3 contains 12 residues. Looked up from germline, CDR1 is WNHNN and CDR2 is SYGVQD (reference sequence). Germline trimming cut 2 bases from V and 13 bases from J; bases unmatched to any gene: 8.

Many counts were recorded for this clonotype. The chain couples TRBV7-2 to TRBJ2-1, with TRBD2 matching 14 bases. CDR3 size: 15 residues. Germline V gene sequence: CDR1 SGHTA, CDR2 FQGNSA. V lost 5 bases and J lost 8; bases outside the gene matches: 5. CDR3 sequence: CASSRRLAGGDEQFF. The CDR3 DNA is TGTGCCAGCAGCCGGAGACTAGCGGGGGGGGATGAGCAGTTCTTC.

Many counts were recorded for this clonotype. The V gene is TRBV7-3, the J gene TRBJ2-3; D may be TRBD2 (5 bases). Germline CDR1 reads SGHTA; CDR2 reads FQGTGA. The length of the CDR3 is 15 residues. V was pared by 3 bases and J by 0 bases, with 10 bases between. DNA for the CDR3: TGTGCCAGCAGCTTCGAGCGGCTAAGCACAGATACGCAGTATTTT. Translating it yields CASSFERLSTDTQYF.

This clonotype was counted at least ten times. This sequence joins TRBV12-3 or TRBV12-4 and TRBJ1-1, with TRBD1 identical over 8 bases. The junction had 5 bases not matched to a gene; V was cut back by 5 bases and J by 3 bases. This CDR3 has 14 residues. The CDR3 sequence is CASSDPTGDTEAFF. DNA of the CDR3: TGTGCCAGCAGTGACCCGACAGGGGACACTGAAGCTTTCTTT.

This clonotype has ten or more counts. The limits of the CDR3 on the DNA are not certain, so only TCRdb's listed CDR3 is given. The rearrangement joins TRBV12-3 or TRBV12-4 to TRBJ2-5. The CDR3 comprises 11 residues, both ends counted. CDR3 sequence: CASSFLETQYF.

This clonotype was counted only a few times. This chain uses TRBV6-1 with TRBJ2-3, with 9 bases matching TRBD2. The germline CDR1 and CDR2 sequences are MNHNS and SASEGT. The CDR3 runs 16 residues. V shed 5 bases, J shed 1 base, and the junction held 7 bases outside the gene matches. CDR3 DNA: TGTGCCAGCAGTCGCATGGGCGGGGGGGGCACAGATACGCAGTATTTT. Translating it yields CASSRMGGGGTDTQYF.

This clonotype occurred many times. The chain links TRBV20-1 to TRBJ2-1, with D perhaps TRBD1 or TRBD2 (5 bases each). V was clipped by 4 bases and J by 4 bases, with 14 bases between them. Looked up from germline, CDR1 is DFQATT and CDR2 is SNEGSKA (reference sequence). CDR3 length equals 14 residues. CDR3 coding DNA: TGCAGTGCTATGGGACCCGGGGTTTACAATGAGCAGTTCTTC. It is translated as CSAMGPGVYNEQFF.

This clonotype was observed at least ten times. The gene calls are TRBV13 and TRBJ2-5; perhaps TRBD1 as D (5 bases). The CDR3 has 14 residues. Germline V gives CDR1 PRHDT, CDR2 FYEKMQ (reference sequence). V lost 0 bases to trimming and J lost 4 bases, with 9 bases between them. The CDR3 protein is CASSLGTRAETQYF. CDR3 bases: TGTGCCAGCAGCTTAGGCACCAGGGCAGAGACCCAGTACTTC.

This clonotype has a count of ten or more. This chain joins TRBV20-1 and TRBJ2-3; D is ambiguous. The CDR3 consists of 14 residues. V was cut by 1 base and J by 3 bases, with 11 bases left in between. The germline V gene encodes CDR1 DFQATT and CDR2 SNEGSKA (reference sequence). CDR3 sequence: CSARGWDQTDTQYF. CDR3 sequence (DNA): TGCAGTGCTAGAGGATGGGATCAGACAGATACGCAGTATTTT.